One T cell receptor (beta chain) is described in this entry. Its antigen has not been determined. Within one base of it there is no much larger clone, and no base qualities were kept. Other DNA sequences in this specimen translate into the identical CDR3. Receptor libraries were prepared by the immunoSEQ multiplex PCR assay. The source study handled its data this way. A statistical classification framework was built for diagnosing cytomegalovirus status from the catalog of TCR beta chain sequences. TCRdb provides this immuneACCESS table in a form limited to in-frame rearrangements. Some clones are lacking; in checked studies, under half of them reflect an unresolved V gene, and why the rest are absent is not known. Clonal size and the V and J genes are those of that table, whereas D and trimming came from the DNA. The sample table contains about 110,000 clones; only one count was recorded for roughly 90% of them. The ten largest clones represent around 1.7% of the sample.

The donors were included in the validation cohort of around 120 subjects, a group kept apart from the 666-subject first cohort. This sample is drawn from a study of cytomegalovirus exposure and HLA in healthy donors (dated by TCRdb to 2017 to 2019). With regard to the full study: A later analysis indicated that the 130 or so validation repertoires were generated on the platform also employed for the 700 or so repertoires of the first cohort. In addition to the first cohort of 666 subjects, a separate validation cohort of 130 or so different subjects was used. The study combined high-throughput TCR immunosequencing, statistical association of individual TCRs with disease status, and machine learning to predict cytomegalovirus infection status. The study aimed to test whether signatures of past pathogen exposure could be identified by cataloging public T cell receptors. General study outcomes and caveats: Of the cluster scores, roughly 95% were above 0 in a later analysis, which found that TCRs clustered in the first cohort also tended to co-occur in the 120 validation repertoires. Across donors, most TCR sequences were observed very rarely, whereas some public TCRs were present in many individuals. Cytomegalovirus status was reported to be diagnosed by the classifier with high specificity and sensitivity in both the original and validation cohorts. A total of 150 or so TCR beta chains were listed by the study as associated with cytomegalovirus. A later analysis lacked HLA typing for the validation cohort, so it scored co-occurrence in that cohort across all 120 or so repertoires. The authors suggested that the approach could potentially be generalized to other disease states and immunological phenotypes. Three of the identified cytomegalovirus-associated TCR beta chains were confirmed in vitro to be specific for cytomegalovirus antigens.

Compared with germline, V lacks 4 bases and J lacks 2 bases; bases without a gene match: 5. CDR1 is given as MNHEY and CDR2 as SVGAGI, both from the germline V gene. Including the terminal cysteine and phenylalanine, the CDR3 comprises 14 residues. The entry retains the CDR3 DNA only, 42 bases that are in frame from base 1. The sequence is built from TRBV6-5 and TRBJ2-7, with 7 junctional bases fitting TRBD1. What was sequenced was PBMCs. The clonotype originates from a woman younger than 35 in good health and CMV-seropositive. The CDR3 protein: CASSWDRGAYEQYF. The sequence in DNA is TGTGCCAGCAGTTGGGACAGAGGTGCCTACGAGCAGTACTTC.